Each of the 26 T cell receptor beta chains below was sequenced from the same sample in a study of T cell changes during pregnancy in multiple sclerosis. Sequencing was performed with immunoSEQ multiplex PCR; in TCRdb, only in-frame clones are kept and a portion is missing. The sample yields around 57,000 clones, around 92% seen once. This specimen was CD4+ T cells from peripheral blood mononuclear cells, taken after pregnancy. Every receptor here comes from a female donor in good health, enrolled as a control in a pregnancy study.

The V and J genes are TRBV19 and TRBJ1-1; 11 bases are shared with TRBD1. With 7 bases clipped from V and 4 bases from J, the junction kept 5 bases outside the gene matches. The CDR3 sequence is 14 residues long. Per germline, CDR1 LNHDA and CDR2 SQIVND (reference sequence). The CDR3 DNA reads as TGTGCCAGTAAGCGGGGGACAGGGGGCACTGAAGCTTTCTTT. It translates to CASKRGTGGTEAFF.

The chain couples TRBV28 to TRBJ1-5; TRBD1 matches at 7 bases. This CDR3 is built from 14 residues. Germline V gives CDR1 MDHEN, CDR2 SYDVKM. V dropped 7 bases and J dropped 6; count of bases not matched to a gene: 9. The CDR3 loop reads CASKTGAGVQPQHF. For the CDR3, the DNA is TGTGCCAGCAAAACAGGGGCCGGGGTTCAGCCCCAGCATTTT.

This sequence joins TRBV28 and TRBJ1-2, with D possibly matching TRBD1 (5 bases). Trimming cost V 3 bases and J 8 bases, with 16 bases left between them. Germline V lookup: CDR1 MDHEN, CDR2 SYDVKM. The CDR3 length is 14 residues. CDR3 in amino acids: CASSLLGSHRGYTF. Here the CDR3 DNA reads TGTGCCAGCAGTTTGTTAGGGTCCCACAGGGGCTACACCTTC.

The chain joins TRBV18 to TRBJ1-1, with a weak D call TRBD1 (6 bases). V dropped 6 bases and J dropped 1 base, with 9 bases sitting between them. From germline, CDR1 is KGHSH and CDR2 LQKENI. The CDR3 is 13 residues long. The CDR3: CASSGAGNTEAFF. CDR3 nucleotide sequence: TGTGCCAGCTCGGGGGCAGGGAACACTGAAGCTTTCTTT. The whole variable domain, filled in from reference TRBV18 and TRBJ1-1, reads NAGVMQNPRHLVRRRGQEARLRCSPMKGHSHVYWYRQLPEEGLKFMVYLQKENIIDESGMPKERFSAEFPKEGPSILRIQQVVRGDSAAYFCASSGAGNTEAFFGQGTRLTVV.

This clone was observed once. The rearrangement joins TRBV9 to TRBJ2-2, with D possibly TRBD2 on 6 matching bases. CDR1 is SGDLS, CDR2 YYNGEE, per germline. Trimming cost V 0 bases and J 6 bases, with 15 bases left between them. This CDR3 is 16 amino acids long. The CDR3 bases are TGTGCCAGCAGCGTAGGGGGACTGACCGCGGCCGGGGAGCTGTTTTTT. Its protein product is CASSVGGLTAAGELFF. The entire variable domain, with the rest obtained from reference TRBV9 and TRBJ2-2, is as follows: DSGVTQTPKHLITATGQRVTLRCSPRSGDLSVYWYQQSLDQGLQFLIQYYNGEERAKGNILERFSAQQFPDLHSELNLSSLELGDSALYFCASSVGGLTAAGELFFGEGSRLTVL.

In DNA, the CDR3 is TGTGCCAGCAGCTCGTACGGAAAGGGGGACACCGGGGAGCTGTTTTTT. Translating gives CASSSYGKGDTGELFF. V and J are TRBV7-2 and TRBJ2-2, with D tentatively TRBD1 (6 bases). The germline V gene encodes CDR1 SGHTA and CDR2 FQGNSA. V was shortened by 4 bases and J by 3 bases, with 15 bases between the two germline ends. The CDR3 is 16 amino acids.

This chain uses TRBV7-2 with TRBJ2-2, with TRBD1 matching over 8 bases. CDR3 length equals 15 residues. The V gene's germline CDR1 is SGHTA and CDR2 FQGNSA. J was trimmed by 4 bases and V by 5 bases; bases with no gene match: 6. This chain's CDR3 is CASSRDRGGTGELFF. The CDR3 region has the DNA TGTGCCAGCAGCAGAGACAGGGGAGGCACCGGGGAGCTGTTTTTT.

The chain employs TRBV7-2 and TRBJ2-7; 8 bases align to TRBD1. The V gene end was trimmed by 5 bases and the J gene end by 2 bases; junction bases not matched to a gene: 8. Germline CDR1 and CDR2: SGHTA and FQGNSA. The length of the CDR3 is 15 residues. CDR3 sequence: CASSTGQGGAYEQYF. CDR3 DNA: TGTGCCAGCAGCACTGGACAGGGTGGGGCCTACGAGCAGTACTTC.

This clone was recorded only once. The V and J genes are TRBV28 and TRBJ1-1; D not resolved. Germline CDR1 and CDR2: MDHEN and SYDVKM. The CDR3 extends over 11 amino acids. V lost 7 bases and J lost 5, with 8 bases in between. Here the CDR3 reads CASTTQTEAFF. The CDR3 region has the DNA TGTGCCAGCACCACGCAGACTGAAGCTTTCTTT.

The DNA of the CDR3 is TGTGCCAACAAGGAGTACTCGGATACGCAGTATTTT. Translation: CANKEYSDTQYF. The rearrangement uses TRBV2 and TRBJ2-3, with no clear D. The length of the CDR3 is 12 residues. The germline gives CDR1 SNHLY, CDR2 FYNNEI. The V end lost 10 bases, the J end lost 6 bases, and 14 bases lay between the germline ends.

The chain combines TRBV5-4 with TRBJ2-1, with TRBD2 matching over 8 bases. This CDR3 region has 14 residues. The V gene's germline CDR1 is SGHNT and CDR2 YYREEE (reference sequence). The V gene end was trimmed by 1 base and the J gene end by 6 bases; junction bases not matched to a gene: 3. CDR3 protein: CASSLNGGANEQFF. DNA for the CDR3: TGTGCCAGCAGCTTGAACGGGGGGGCCAATGAGCAGTTCTTC.

The chain recombines TRBV4-1 with TRBJ2-1; 9 bases line up with TRBD2. The CDR3 consists of 16 residues. V dropped 4 bases and J dropped 3; count of bases not matched to a gene: 7. Germline-derived CDR1 and CDR2 are MGHRA and YSYEKL. This CDR3 is CASSLAPSGDYNEQFF. Here the CDR3 DNA reads TGCGCCAGCAGCCTTGCCCCTAGCGGGGACTACAATGAGCAGTTCTTC.

The rearrangement links TRBV7-2 to TRBJ1-5; D may be TRBD1 (5 bases). V lost 1 base and J lost 6, with 10 bases in between. Germline CDR1 reads SGHTA; CDR2 reads FQGNSA. This CDR3 spans 14 amino acids. CDR3 in amino acids: CASSLGGEGQPQHF. The CDR3 DNA reads as TGTGCCAGCAGCTTAGGGGGGGAAGGTCAGCCCCAGCATTTT. The complete variable domain, with remaining parts taken from reference TRBV7-2 and TRBJ1-5, reads GAGVSQSPSNKVTEKGKDVELRCDPISGHTALYWYRQSLGQGLEFLIYFQGNSAPDKSGLPSDRFSAERTGGSVSTLTIQRTQQEDSAVYLCASSLGGEGQPQHFGDGTRLSIL.

J is TRBJ2-1 and V is TRBV29-1, with 9 nucleotides matching TRBD1. This CDR3 has 15 residues. Trimming took 3 bases from V and 5 from J; bases not matched to a gene: 8. Germline V lookup: CDR1 SQVTM, CDR2 ANQGSEA. The CDR3 sequence: CSVDIRDRADNEQFF. For the CDR3, the DNA is TGCAGCGTTGATATTAGGGACAGGGCAGACAATGAGCAGTTCTTC.

J is TRBJ2-7 and V is TRBV4-3; weak D call: TRBD1 (5 bases). Germline assignment: CDR1 LGHNA and CDR2 YSLEER. Deletions cut 1 base from V and 3 bases from J, with 22 bases between. This CDR3 is built from 18 residues. CDR3 in amino acids: CASSQVSPGPGQVYEQYF. CDR3 nucleotide sequence: TGCGCCAGCAGCCAAGTCTCGCCTGGGCCAGGGCAGGTCTACGAGCAGTACTTC.

The chain has TRBV7-6 and TRBJ2-5; 11 bases are shared with TRBD2. Germline V gives CDR1 SGHVS, CDR2 FNYEAQ. J lost 4 bases, V lost 1 base, and 2 bases had no gene match. The CDR3 totals 15 residues. In DNA, the CDR3 is TGTGCCAGCAGCTTAGGGCTAGCGGGGGGAGAGACCCAGTACTTC. Residues: CASSLGLAGGETQYF.

The chain uses TRBV6-4 and TRBJ2-3, with TRBD2 as a possible D gene (5 bases). The CDR3 is 19 residues long. Germline V gene lookup returns CDR1 MRHNA and CDR2 SNTAGT. Trimming took off 5 bases at V and 0 bases at J, with 24 bases between the two ends. The CDR3 DNA reads as TGTGCCAGCAGTTTACCGGGATTCAAATCCCCCGGAAGCACAGATACGCAGTATTTT. Protein sequence: CASSLPGFKSPGSTDTQYF.

The gene calls are TRBV5-1 and TRBJ2-4; 12 bases match TRBD2. The CDR3 sequence is 16 residues long. J lost 4 bases, V lost 1 base, and 3 bases had no gene match. Per germline, CDR1 SGHRS and CDR2 YFSETQ. CDR3 in DNA: TGCGCCAGCAGCTTGTTTACTAGCGGGGGGAAAAACATTCAGTACTTC. Translating gives CASSLFTSGGKNIQYF.

CDR3 region: CASSKTAVGRPYF. The CDR3 nucleotides are TGTGCCAGCAGCAAAACCGCCGTGGGCAGGCCGTACTTC. The chain employs TRBV11-3 and TRBJ2-7; the D is unclear. CDR1 is SGHNT, CDR2 YENEEA, per germline. The CDR3 runs to 13 residues. V was pared by 5 bases and J by 12 bases, with 20 bases between.

The rearrangement uses TRBV29-1 and TRBJ2-5; a weak D match, TRBD1 (6 bases). Trimming removed 4 bases from V and 5 bases from J, with 11 bases in between. This CDR3 has 12 residues. CDR1 and CDR2 (germline): SQVTM, ANQGSEA. CDR3 loop: CSVVGGWETQYF. The DNA of the CDR3 is TGCAGCGTTGTTGGGGGCTGGGAGACCCAGTACTTC.

This chain joins TRBV25-1 and TRBJ2-7, with D hard to call. The ends were cut back, 4 bases at V and 2 bases at J, with 6 bases in the middle. The CDR3 covers 12 residues. The germline V gene encodes CDR1 MGHDK and CDR2 SYGVNS. CDR3 region: CASSGATYEQYF. The CDR3 coding sequence is TGTGCCAGCAGTGGAGCAACCTACGAGCAGTACTTC.

The chain combines TRBV7-9 with TRBJ2-7; 9 bases map to TRBD1. CDR1 and CDR2 (germline): SEHNR, FQNEAQ (reference sequence). The CDR3 contains 16 residues. J gave up 2 bases and V 2 bases, and 7 bases lay outside the gene matches. CDR3 amino acids: CASSLRGDRVPYEQYF. For the CDR3, the DNA is TGTGCCAGCAGCTTAAGGGGGGACAGGGTCCCCTACGAGCAGTACTTC.

This chain joins TRBV15 and TRBJ2-7; 7 bases align to TRBD1. Germline-derived CDR1 and CDR2 are LNHNV and YYDKDF (reference sequence). The CDR3 totals 13 residues. The trim removed 0 bases at V and 9 bases at J, leaving 5 bases unmatched. The CDR3: CATSREPRTGQYF. DNA of the CDR3: TGTGCCACCAGCAGAGAGCCCCGGACAGGGCAGTACTTC.

This clone was seen only once. The rearrangement links TRBV30 to TRBJ1-2, with D perhaps matching TRBD1 (6 bases). The germline V and J ends were trimmed by 1 base and 10 bases, with 16 bases remaining between them. Germline values: CDR1 GTSNPN, CDR2 SVGIG (reference sequence). The CDR3 sequence is 13 residues long. The CDR3 DNA follows: TGTGCCTGGAGTGCAGCCCCAAAGGGGGACTACACCTTC. Translation: CAWSAAPKGDYTF.

J is TRBJ1-6 and V is TRBV14, with a possible D match to TRBD1 (6 bases). CDR1 and CDR2 from the germline V gene are SGHDN and FVKESK. This CDR3 is built from 13 residues. Trimming left V 2 bases short and J 11 bases short, with 10 bases between. CDR3 coding DNA: TGTGCCAGCAGCCAAACCAGGGGTCCACCCCTCCACTTT. Amino acid sequence: CASSQTRGPPLHF.

The CDR3 here is CASSVPGQGLYGYTF. DNA for the CDR3: TGTGCCAGTAGTGTGCCGGGACAGGGGCTCTATGGCTACACCTTC. The V and J genes are TRBV19 and TRBJ1-2; 10 bases are shared with TRBD1. CDR1 and CDR2 from the germline V gene are LNHDA and SQIVND (reference sequence). The CDR3 spans 15 residues. J lost 4 bases, V lost 5 bases, and 7 bases had no gene match.